These T cell receptor beta chains were read from a single sample in a study of T cell clones after liver transplantation. The assay was immunoSEQ multiplex PCR, and TCRdb's table has in-frame clones only and misses some. The sample holds 6,500 to 8,000 clones; 70% are singletons and the top ten take about a quarter. The material sequenced was CD8+ T cells from blood, taken before liver transplant. These receptors all come from a human donor who received a liver transplant. The CDR3 runs from the conserved cysteine through the conserved F or W. D genes are given only for firm matches. Clone size is stated in some rows and not others, as once, few, many or a class when expanded.

v_call: TRBV28; j_call: TRBJ2-7; d_call: -; clone_size: -; cdr3_aa: CASSFRVHEQYF; cdr3_nt: TGTGCCAGCAGTTTTCGCGTCCACGAGCAGTACTTC
v_call: TRBV7-8; j_call: TRBJ2-7; d_call: -; clone_size: once; cdr3_aa: CASSLGAGGDEQYF; cdr3_nt: TGTGCCAGCAGCTTAGGGGCAGGGGGGGACGAGCAGTACTTC
v_call: TRBV6-4; j_call: TRBJ2-3; d_call: -; clone_size: -; cdr3_aa: CASSYSGSRDLDTQYF; cdr3_nt: TGTGCCAGCAGTTACTCTGGGAGCAGGGACCTAGATACGCAGTATTTT
v_call: TRBV6-6; j_call: TRBJ2-3; d_call: -; clone_size: -; cdr3_aa: CASSYSTSTDTQYF; cdr3_nt: TGTGCCAGCAGTTACTCGACTAGCACAGATACGCAGTATTTT
v_call: TRBV6-5; j_call: TRBJ2-1; d_call: TRBD2; clone_size: medium-sized; cdr3_aa: CASRNPSGSEQFF; cdr3_nt: TGTGCCAGCAGAAACCCTAGCGGGAGTGAGCAGTTCTTC
v_call: TRBV5-8; j_call: TRBJ1-1; d_call: -; clone_size: medium-sized; cdr3_aa: CASSLEDRNTEAFF; cdr3_nt: TGTGCCAGCAGCTTGGAGGACAGGAACACTGAAGCTTTCTTT
v_call: TRBV9; j_call: TRBJ2-2; d_call: TRBD1; clone_size: -; cdr3_aa: CASSVNQGGSGTGDPTGELFF; cdr3_nt: TGTGCCAGCAGCGTAAACCAGGGCGGCTCCGGGACAGGGGACCCCACCGGGGAGCTGTTTTTT
v_call: TRBV27; j_call: TRBJ2-2; d_call: -; clone_size: -; cdr3_aa: CASSYRDSGELFF; cdr3_nt: TGTGCCAGCAGCTACAGGGATTCCGGGGAGCTGTTTTTT
v_call: TRBV27; j_call: TRBJ2-5; d_call: -; clone_size: -; cdr3_aa: CASSAETQYF; cdr3_nt: TGTGCCAGCAGTGCGGAGACCCAGTACTTC
v_call: TRBV15; j_call: TRBJ2-3; d_call: TRBD2; clone_size: once; cdr3_aa: CATSRGAGDTDTQYF; cdr3_nt: TGTGCCACCAGCAGAGGGGCGGGGGACACAGATACGCAGTATTTT
v_call: TRBV29-1; j_call: TRBJ1-4; d_call: -; clone_size: -; cdr3_aa: CSAIESAGADSTNEKLFF; cdr3_nt: TGCAGCGCCATTGAATCGGCAGGGGCAGATTCAACTAATGAAAAACTGTTTTTT
v_call: TRBV9; j_call: TRBJ1-2; d_call: TRBD1; clone_size: -; cdr3_aa: CASATGVYGYTF; cdr3_nt: TGTGCCAGCGCGACAGGGGTCTATGGCTACACCTTC
v_call: TRBV4-3; j_call: TRBJ2-5; d_call: -; clone_size: -; cdr3_aa: CASSQDLNGGTTQETQYF; cdr3_nt: TGCGCCAGCAGCCAAGATCTTAACGGCGGGACAACACAAGAGACCCAGTACTTC
v_call: TRBV7-2; j_call: TRBJ2-1; d_call: -; clone_size: once; cdr3_aa: CASSLGVADNEQFF; cdr3_nt: TGTGCCAGCAGCTTAGGGGTAGCTGACAATGAGCAGTTCTTC
v_call: TRBV6-1; j_call: TRBJ2-7; d_call: -; clone_size: -; cdr3_aa: CASSEGQGLLLYEQYF; cdr3_nt: TGTGCCAGCAGTGAGGGCCAGGGTCTTTTATTGTACGAGCAGTACTTC
v_call: TRBV27; j_call: TRBJ2-2; d_call: TRBD2; clone_size: -; cdr3_aa: CASSEGLVGTGELFF; cdr3_nt: TGTGCCAGCAGCGAGGGACTAGTTGGCACCGGGGAGCTGTTTTTT
v_call: TRBV5-6; j_call: TRBJ2-2; d_call: TRBD2; clone_size: -; cdr3_aa: CASSWGTSGSTGELFF; cdr3_nt: TGTGCCAGCAGCTGGGGGACTAGCGGGTCAACCGGGGAGCTGTTTTTT
v_call: TRBV7-8; j_call: TRBJ2-5; d_call: TRBD2; clone_size: -; cdr3_aa: CASSLAWLAGGQETQYF; cdr3_nt: TGTGCCAGCAGCTTAGCGTGGCTAGCGGGGGGACAAGAGACCCAGTACTTC
v_call: TRBV28; j_call: TRBJ2-5; d_call: -; clone_size: -; cdr3_aa: CASMKRAQETQYF; cdr3_nt: TGTGCCAGCATGAAACGCGCTCAAGAGACCCAGTACTTC
v_call: TRBV2; j_call: TRBJ2-7; d_call: -; clone_size: -; cdr3_aa: CASSFSETDPYEQYF; cdr3_nt: TGTGCCAGCAGTTTTTCTGAGACGGACCCCTACGAGCAGTACTTC
v_call: TRBV2; j_call: TRBJ1-1; d_call: TRBD1; clone_size: -; cdr3_aa: CASSYRTGGADTEAFF; cdr3_nt: TGTGCCAGCAGTTACAGAACAGGGGGCGCGGACACTGAAGCTTTCTTT
v_call: TRBV13; j_call: TRBJ2-7; d_call: TRBD1; clone_size: -; cdr3_aa: CASSLDRGQYEQYF; cdr3_nt: TGTGCCAGCAGCTTGGACAGGGGGCAATACGAGCAGTACTTC
v_call: TRBV27; j_call: TRBJ1-5; d_call: TRBD1; clone_size: few; cdr3_aa: CASSLSSQGEDQPQHF; cdr3_nt: TGTGCCAGCAGTTTAAGTTCCCAGGGGGAGGATCAGCCCCAGCATTTT
v_call: TRBV6-1; j_call: TRBJ2-3; d_call: TRBD2; clone_size: -; cdr3_aa: CASSDLAGETTDTQYF; cdr3_nt: TGTGCCAGCAGTGACTTAGCGGGGGAGACCACAGATACGCAGTATTTT
v_call: TRBV6-1; j_call: TRBJ1-1; d_call: -; clone_size: -; cdr3_aa: CASSQGFSTEAFF; cdr3_nt: TGTGCCAGCAGTCAAGGTTTTAGCACTGAAGCTTTCTTT
v_call: TRBV29-1; j_call: TRBJ2-1; d_call: TRBD1; clone_size: -; cdr3_aa: CSVGGTGGSYNEQFF; cdr3_nt: TGCAGCGTTGGGGGGACAGGGGGGTCCTACAATGAGCAGTTCTTC
v_call: TRBV28; j_call: TRBJ2-1; d_call: TRBD1; clone_size: once; cdr3_aa: CASSFPGTGKGEQFF; cdr3_nt: TGTGCCAGCAGTTTCCCCGGGACAGGGAAAGGTGAGCAGTTCTTC
v_call: TRBV28; j_call: TRBJ1-3; d_call: -; clone_size: -; cdr3_aa: CASSWRGVSGNTIYF; cdr3_nt: TGTGCCAGCAGCTGGAGGGGAGTCTCTGGAAACACCATATATTTT
v_call: TRBV27; j_call: TRBJ1-6; d_call: TRBD1; clone_size: -; cdr3_aa: CASTTGGNSPLHF; cdr3_nt: TGTGCCAGCACGACAGGGGGAAATTCACCCCTCCACTTT
v_call: TRBV28; j_call: TRBJ2-1; d_call: TRBD1; clone_size: large; cdr3_aa: CASSFGTGSYNEQFF; cdr3_nt: TGTGCCAGCAGTTTCGGGACAGGATCTTACAATGAGCAGTTCTTC
v_call: TRBV7-9; j_call: TRBJ2-1; d_call: -; clone_size: -; cdr3_aa: CASSPDSENEQFF; cdr3_nt: TGTGCCAGCAGCCCTGACTCAGAAAATGAGCAGTTCTTC
v_call: TRBV6-1; j_call: TRBJ1-1; d_call: -; clone_size: -; cdr3_aa: CASSEAYGTTEAFF; cdr3_nt: TGTGCCAGCAGTGAAGCTTACGGTACTACTGAAGCTTTCTTT